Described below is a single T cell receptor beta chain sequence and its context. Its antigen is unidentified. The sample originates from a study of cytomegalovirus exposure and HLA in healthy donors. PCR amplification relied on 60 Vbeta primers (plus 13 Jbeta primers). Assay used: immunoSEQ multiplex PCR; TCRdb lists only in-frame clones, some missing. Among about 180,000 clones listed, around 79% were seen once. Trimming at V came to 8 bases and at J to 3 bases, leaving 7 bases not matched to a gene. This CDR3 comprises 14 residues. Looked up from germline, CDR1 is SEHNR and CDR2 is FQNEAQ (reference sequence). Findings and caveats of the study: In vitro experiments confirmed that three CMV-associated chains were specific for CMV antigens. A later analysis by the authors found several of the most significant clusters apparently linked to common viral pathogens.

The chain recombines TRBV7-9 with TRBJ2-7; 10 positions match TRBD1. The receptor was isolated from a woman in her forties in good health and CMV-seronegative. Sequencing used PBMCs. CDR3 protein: CASRAGTGVYEQYF. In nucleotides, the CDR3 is TGTGCCAGCCGGGCCGGGACAGGGGTCTACGAGCAGTACTTC.